These T cell receptor beta chains were read from a single sample in a study of identical twins. One entry per CDR3 protein results from TCRdb running MiXCR on the 5' RACE reads. Of approximately 410,000 distinct CDR3 sequences listed, about a fifth were seen once; the top ten hold approximately 12%. The source material was naive T cells sorted from blood. Receptors were obtained from a man over 45 in good health. CDR3s include the opening cysteine and the closing phenylalanine or tryptophan. D genes are given only for firm matches. Only part of the rows carry a size: once, few, many, or a class if the clone is expanded.

CAISDVPSSYEQYF	TGTGCCATCAGTGATGTTCCCAGCTCCTACGAGCAGTACTTC	TRBJ2-7	.	.	TRBV10-3
CASSRRYSIIETQYF	TGTGCCAGCAGCCGACGATATTCCATTATAGAGACCCAGTACTTC	TRBJ2-5	.	many	TRBV27
CASRRSGGQETQYF	TGTGCCAGCAGACGATCGGGGGGTCAAGAGACCCAGTACTTC	TRBJ2-5	TRBD2	many	TRBV2
CATSRVSGGHNEQFF	TGTGCCACCAGCAGAGTCAGCGGGGGCCACAATGAGCAGTTCTTC	TRBJ2-1	TRBD2	.	TRBV15
CSAILVALNNEQFF	TGCAGTGCTATCTTGGTGGCCCTAAACAATGAGCAGTTCTTC	TRBJ2-1	.	.	TRBV20-1
CSAGPRGGANYGYTF	TGCAGTGCTGGACCCCGGGGAGGGGCGAACTATGGCTACACCTTC	TRBJ1-2	.	few	TRBV20-1
CSASRQPLNTEAFF	TGCAGTGCTAGTCGACAACCGCTGAACACTGAAGCTTTCTTT	TRBJ1-1	.	many	TRBV20-1
CASSQERGTYEQYF	TGCGCCAGCAGCCAAGAGCGGGGAACCTACGAGCAGTACTTC	TRBJ2-7	.	few	TRBV4-3
CASSEGISGNKETTREQYF	TGTGCCAGCAGTGAAGGTATTAGCGGCAACAAGGAAACTACGCGCGAGCAGTACTTC	TRBJ2-7	.	many	TRBV6-1
CASSLRFVGTSGSRYNEQFF	TGTGCCAGCAGCTTAAGGTTCGTTGGGACTAGCGGGAGTCGATACAATGAGCAGTTCTTC	TRBJ2-1	TRBD2	many	TRBV7-3
CASIQGTGTSITDTQYF	TGTGCCAGCATTCAAGGGACCGGGACTAGCATAACAGATACGCAGTATTTT	TRBJ2-3	TRBD2	few	TRBV5-5
CATSRELAVLYEQYF	TGTGCCACCAGCAGAGAACTAGCGGTACTCTACGAGCAGTACTTC	TRBJ2-7	TRBD2	few	TRBV15
CASSPKTNRDEQFF	TGTGCCAGCTCACCAAAGACAAACAGGGATGAGCAGTTCTTC	TRBJ2-1	.	.	TRBV18
CASRPGQLESANYGYTF	TGTGCCAGCAGACCGGGACAGTTGGAATCAGCTAACTATGGCTACACCTTC	TRBJ1-2	TRBD1	many	TRBV6-1
CASSGMEGGPDTQYF	TGTGCCAGCAGCGGAATGGAGGGGGGGCCAGATACGCAGTATTTT	TRBJ2-3	.	.	TRBV11-2
CASSLALGRANEQFF	TGTGCCAGCAGCTTAGCGCTCGGGAGGGCCAATGAGCAGTTCTTC	TRBJ2-1	TRBD2	.	TRBV7-9